This T cell receptor (beta chain) was sequenced in a study of CD8 T cells in ankylosing spondylitis. Study findings and constraints: Disease-linked clones had a CD8+ phenotype and relatively low frequency in peripheral blood. Ankylosing spondylitis blood appeared to be characterized by a TCR beta motif of eight highly homologous variants.

With respect to this clonotype: The target antigen is unknown.

The V gene end was trimmed by 4 bases and the J gene end by 2 bases; junction bases not matched to a gene: 11. Germline CDR1 DFQATT, CDR2 SNEGSKA (reference sequence). The CDR3 is made up of 16 amino acids. Libraries for TCR beta were made by quantitative 5'-RACE with molecular barcodes. TCRdb re-called the 5' RACE reads with MiXCR, one entry per CDR3 protein. The sample includes about 280,000 distinct CDR3 sequences, 20% of them seen just once. The sequencing sample was made of blood, either unsorted or a sorted T cell fraction (not recorded which). The J gene is TRBJ2-3, the V gene TRBV20-1; 8 nucleotides line up with TRBD2. The receptor was isolated from a male donor with ankylosing spondylitis or in good health (not recorded which). The CDR3 DNA is TGCAGTGCTACCGGCGGCAGCGGGGGCTTCACAGATACGCAGTATTTT. It translates to CSATGGSGGFTDTQYF.